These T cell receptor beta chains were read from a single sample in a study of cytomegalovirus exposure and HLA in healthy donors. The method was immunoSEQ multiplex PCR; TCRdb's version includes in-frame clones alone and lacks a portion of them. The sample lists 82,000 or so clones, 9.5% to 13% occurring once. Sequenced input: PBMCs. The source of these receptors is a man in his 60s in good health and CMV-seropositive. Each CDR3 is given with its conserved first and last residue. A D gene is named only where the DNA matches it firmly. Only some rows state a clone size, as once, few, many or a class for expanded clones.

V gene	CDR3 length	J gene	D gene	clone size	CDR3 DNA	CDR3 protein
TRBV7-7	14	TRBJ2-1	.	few	TGTGCTAGCAGCTCCGGAAGAGGGGGTCATGAGCAGTTCTTC	CASSSGRGGHEQFF
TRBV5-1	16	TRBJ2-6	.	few	TGCGCCAGCAGCTTTACAGGCCCCTCTGGGGCCAACGTCCTGACTTTC	CASSFTGPSGANVLTF
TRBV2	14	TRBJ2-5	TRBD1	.	TGTGCCGCCCGGGACAGAGAGTACCAAGAGACCCAGTACTTC	CAARDREYQETQYF
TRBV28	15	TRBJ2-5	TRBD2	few	TGTGCCAGCAGTTTTTTTAGCGGGAGTGTAGAGACCCAGTACTTC	CASSFFSGSVETQYF
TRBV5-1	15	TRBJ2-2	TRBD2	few	TGCGCCAGCAGCTCCCGGACTAGCGGTTCCGGGGAGCTGTTTTTT	CASSSRTSGSGELFF
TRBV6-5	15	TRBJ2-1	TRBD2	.	TGTGCCAGCAGTAGGACTAGCGGGCCTTACAATGAGCAGTTCTTC	CASSRTSGPYNEQFF
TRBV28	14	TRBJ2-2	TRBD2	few	TGTGCCAGCAGTTTTACGGGAGGAACCGGGGAGCTGTTTTTT	CASSFTGGTGELFF
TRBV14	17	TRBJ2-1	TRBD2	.	TGTGCCAGCAGCCGAGGACCGGGGGGGTCTTCTCGCAATGAGCAGTTCTTC	CASSRGPGGSSRNEQFF
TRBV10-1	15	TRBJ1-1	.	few	TGCGCCAGCAGTGAGGGACTATCCCTCGGGACTGAAGCTTTCTTT	CASSEGLSLGTEAFF
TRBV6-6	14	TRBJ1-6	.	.	TGTGCCAGCAGTCCGGACACCCAGGGATCACCCCTCCACTTT	CASSPDTQGSPLHF
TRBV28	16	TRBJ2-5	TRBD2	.	TGTGCCAGCAGTTCCCTCGGGGCTAGCGGGAGACAGACCCAGTACTTC	CASSSLGASGRQTQYF
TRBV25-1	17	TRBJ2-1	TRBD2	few	TGTGCCAGCAGTGAAGAGCGGGCTAGCGGCCGGGGAAATGAGCAGTTCTTC	CASSEERASGRGNEQFF